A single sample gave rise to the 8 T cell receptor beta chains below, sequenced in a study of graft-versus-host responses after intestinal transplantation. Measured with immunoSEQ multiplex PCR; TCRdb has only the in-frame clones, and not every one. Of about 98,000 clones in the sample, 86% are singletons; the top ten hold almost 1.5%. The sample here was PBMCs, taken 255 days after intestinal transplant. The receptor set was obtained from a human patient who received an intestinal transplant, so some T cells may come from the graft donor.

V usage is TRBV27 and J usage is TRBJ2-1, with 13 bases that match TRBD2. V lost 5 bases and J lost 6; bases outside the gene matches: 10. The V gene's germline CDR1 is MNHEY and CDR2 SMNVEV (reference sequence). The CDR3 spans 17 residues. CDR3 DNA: TGTGCCAGCAGTATGCATCAAGGACTAGCGGGAGTCAATGAGCAGTTCTTC. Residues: CASSMHQGLAGVNEQFF.

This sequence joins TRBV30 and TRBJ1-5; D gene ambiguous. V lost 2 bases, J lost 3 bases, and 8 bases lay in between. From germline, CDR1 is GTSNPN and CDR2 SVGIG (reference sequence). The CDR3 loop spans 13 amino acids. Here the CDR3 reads CAWSRHDNQPQHF. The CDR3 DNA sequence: TGTGCCTGGAGTAGACATGACAATCAGCCCCAGCATTTT.

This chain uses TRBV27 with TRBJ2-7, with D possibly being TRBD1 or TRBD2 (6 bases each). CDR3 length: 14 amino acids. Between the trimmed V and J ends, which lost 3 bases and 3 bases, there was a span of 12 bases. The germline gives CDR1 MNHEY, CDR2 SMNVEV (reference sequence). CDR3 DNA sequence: TGTGCCAGCAGTTTTTCCGAGGGGGGCTACGAGCAGTACTTC. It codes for CASSFSEGGYEQYF.

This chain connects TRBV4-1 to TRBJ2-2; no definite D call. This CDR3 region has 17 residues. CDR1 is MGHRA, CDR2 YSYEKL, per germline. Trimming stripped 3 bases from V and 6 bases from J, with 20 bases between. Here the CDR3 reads CASSQMEVRRSAGELFF. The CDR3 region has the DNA TGCGCCAGCAGCCAGATGGAAGTTCGGAGAAGCGCCGGGGAGCTGTTTTTT.

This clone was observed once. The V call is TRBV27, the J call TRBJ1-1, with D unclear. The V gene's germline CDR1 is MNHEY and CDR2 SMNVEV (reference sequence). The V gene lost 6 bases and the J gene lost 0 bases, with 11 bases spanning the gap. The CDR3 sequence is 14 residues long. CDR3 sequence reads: CASSLGVLNTEAFF. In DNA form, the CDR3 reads TGTGCCAGCAGCCTCGGGGTGTTGAACACTGAAGCTTTCTTT.

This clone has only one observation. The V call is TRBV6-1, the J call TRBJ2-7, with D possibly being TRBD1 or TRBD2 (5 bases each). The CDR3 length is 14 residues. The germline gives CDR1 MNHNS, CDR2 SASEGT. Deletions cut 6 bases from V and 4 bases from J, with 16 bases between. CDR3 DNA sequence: TGTGCCAGCAGAGCTGGGGGTGCCGGTTACGAGCAGTACTTC. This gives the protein CASRAGGAGYEQYF.

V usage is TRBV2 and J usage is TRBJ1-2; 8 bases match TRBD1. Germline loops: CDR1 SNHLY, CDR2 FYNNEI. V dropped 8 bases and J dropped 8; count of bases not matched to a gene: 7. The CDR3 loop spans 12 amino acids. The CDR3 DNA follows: TGTGCCAGCCCCGGACAGGGTGGAGGCTACACCTTC. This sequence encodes CASPGQGGGYTF.

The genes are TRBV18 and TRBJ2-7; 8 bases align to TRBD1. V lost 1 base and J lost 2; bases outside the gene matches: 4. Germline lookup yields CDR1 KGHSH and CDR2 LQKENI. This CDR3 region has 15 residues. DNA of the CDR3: TGTGCCAGCTCACCACTGGGACAGGACACCTACGAGCAGTACTTC. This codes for CASSPLGQDTYEQYF. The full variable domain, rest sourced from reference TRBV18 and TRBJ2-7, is NAGVMQNPRHLVRRRGQEARLRCSPMKGHSHVYWYRQLPEEGLKFMVYLQKENIIDESGMPKERFSAEFPKEGPSILRIQQVVRGDSAAYFCASSPLGQDTYEQYFGPGTRLTVT.